This TCR beta chain was profiled in a study of technical replicates of blood from a handful of donors. Assay used: immunoSEQ multiplex PCR; TCRdb lists only in-frame clones, some missing. This table has over 85,000 clones, roughly 96% appearing once. Looked up from germline, CDR1 is MNHNY and CDR2 is SVGAGI (reference sequence). After removal of 6 bases from V and 0 bases from J, the junction contained 6 bases not matched to a gene. This CDR3 is 15 amino acids long. In its sample, this clone was seen many times. The sequenced material came from T cells isolated from PBMCs. The rearrangement joins TRBV6-6 to TRBJ2-7; TRBD1 matches at 9 bases. The receptor comes from a human donor in good health. CDR3 region: CASRAGTGSSYEQYF. The CDR3 DNA is TGTGCCAGCAGAGCCGGGACAGGGAGCTCCTACGAGCAGTACTTC.